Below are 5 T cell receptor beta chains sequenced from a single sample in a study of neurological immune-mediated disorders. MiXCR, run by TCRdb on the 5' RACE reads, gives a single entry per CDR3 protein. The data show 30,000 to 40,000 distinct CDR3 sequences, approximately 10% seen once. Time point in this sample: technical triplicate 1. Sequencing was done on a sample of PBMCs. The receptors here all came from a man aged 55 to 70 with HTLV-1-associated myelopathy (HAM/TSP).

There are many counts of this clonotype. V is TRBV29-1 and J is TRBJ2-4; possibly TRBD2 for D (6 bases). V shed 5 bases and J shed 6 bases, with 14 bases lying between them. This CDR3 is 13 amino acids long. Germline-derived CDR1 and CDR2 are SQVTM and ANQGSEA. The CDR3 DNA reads TGCAGCGTTACGAGCGGGTTCGGAAACATTCAGTACTTC. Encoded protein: CSVTSGFGNIQYF.

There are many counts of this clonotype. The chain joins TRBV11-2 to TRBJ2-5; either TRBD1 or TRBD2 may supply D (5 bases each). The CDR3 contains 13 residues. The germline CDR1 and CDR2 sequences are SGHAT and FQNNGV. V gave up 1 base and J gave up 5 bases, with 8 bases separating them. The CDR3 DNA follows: TGTGCCAGCAGCTTAGGAGGGGCTGAGACCCAGTACTTC. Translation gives CASSLGGAETQYF.

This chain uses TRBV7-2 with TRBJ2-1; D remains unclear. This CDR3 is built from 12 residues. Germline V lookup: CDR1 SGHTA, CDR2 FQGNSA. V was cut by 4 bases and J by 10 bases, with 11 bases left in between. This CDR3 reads CASSYLVQEQFF. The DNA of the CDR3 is TGTGCCAGCAGCTACCTAGTACAAGAGCAGTTCTTC.

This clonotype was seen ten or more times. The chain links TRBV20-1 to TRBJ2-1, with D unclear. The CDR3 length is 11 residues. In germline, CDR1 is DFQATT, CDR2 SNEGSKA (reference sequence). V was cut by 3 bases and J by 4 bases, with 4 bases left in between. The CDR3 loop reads CSASPYNEQFF. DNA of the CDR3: TGCAGTGCTAGCCCTTACAATGAGCAGTTCTTC.

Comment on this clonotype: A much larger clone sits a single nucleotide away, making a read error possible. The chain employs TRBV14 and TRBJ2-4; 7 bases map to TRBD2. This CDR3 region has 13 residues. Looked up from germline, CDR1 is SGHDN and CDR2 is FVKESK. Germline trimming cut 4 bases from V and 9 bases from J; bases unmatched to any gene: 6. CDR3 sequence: CASSRTGGFIQYF. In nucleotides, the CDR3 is TGTGCCAGCAGCCGCACGGGGGGATTCATTCAGTACTTC.